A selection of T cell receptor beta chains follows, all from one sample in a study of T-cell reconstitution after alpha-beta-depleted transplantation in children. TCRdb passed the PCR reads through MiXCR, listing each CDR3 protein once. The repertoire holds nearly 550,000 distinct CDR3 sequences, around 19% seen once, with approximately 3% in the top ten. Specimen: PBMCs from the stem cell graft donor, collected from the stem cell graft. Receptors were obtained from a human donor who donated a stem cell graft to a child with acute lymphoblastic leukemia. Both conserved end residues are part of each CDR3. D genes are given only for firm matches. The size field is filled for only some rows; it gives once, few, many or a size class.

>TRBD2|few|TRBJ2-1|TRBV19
CASSNPDIWTSGKGANEQFF
TGTGCCAGTAGTAACCCCGATATTTGGACTAGCGGGAAGGGTGCCAATGAGCAGTTCTTC
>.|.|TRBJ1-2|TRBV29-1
CSVGQGRGYTF
TGCAGCGTTGGTCAGGGGAGAGGCTACACCTTC
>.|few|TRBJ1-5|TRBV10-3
CAISRRDGNQPQHF
TGTGCCATCTCCCGAAGGGATGGCAATCAGCCCCAGCATTTT
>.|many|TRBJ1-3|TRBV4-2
CASSQRQPDSGNTIYF
TGTGCCAGCAGCCAAAGACAACCCGACTCTGGAAACACCATATATTTT
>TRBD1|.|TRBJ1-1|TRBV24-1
CATSLQDRETEAFF
TGTGCCACCAGTTTGCAGGACAGGGAGACTGAAGCTTTCTTT
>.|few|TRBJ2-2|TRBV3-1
CASSHGPSNTGELFF
TGTGCCAGCAGCCATGGGCCTTCGAACACCGGGGAGCTGTTTTTT
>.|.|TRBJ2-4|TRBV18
CASSSRSLKENIQYF
TGTGCCAGCTCATCTCGCTCTCTCAAGGAGAACATTCAGTACTTC
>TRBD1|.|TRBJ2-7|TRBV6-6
CATSTGGAYEQYF
TGTGCCACCTCGACAGGGGGTGCCTACGAGCAGTACTTC
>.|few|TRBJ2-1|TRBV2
CASSSRPAHSYNEQFF
TGTGCCAGCAGTTCCCGACCGGCCCACTCCTACAATGAGCAGTTCTTC
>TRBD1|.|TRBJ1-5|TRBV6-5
CASSPDRGLDQPQHF
TGTGCCAGCAGCCCCGACAGGGGGCTTGATCAGCCCCAGCATTTT
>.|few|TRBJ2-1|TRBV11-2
CASSLDLALYEQFF
TGTGCCAGCAGCTTAGACCTAGCTTTATATGAGCAGTTCTTC
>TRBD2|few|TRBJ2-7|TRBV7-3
CASSLTAGGYEQYF
TGTGCCAGCAGCTTAACAGCGGGAGGTTATGAGCAGTACTTC
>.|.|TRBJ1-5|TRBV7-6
CASSLETHQPQHF
TGTGCCAGCAGCTTAGAGACCCACCAGCCCCAGCATTTT
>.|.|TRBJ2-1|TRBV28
CASSLLVSEQFF
TGTGCCAGCAGTTTACTTGTATCGGAGCAGTTCTTC
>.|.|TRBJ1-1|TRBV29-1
CSVKNTEAFF
TGCAGCGTCAAGAACACTGAAGCTTTCTTT
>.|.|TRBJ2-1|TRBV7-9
CASSLVGVRGNEQFF
TGTGCCAGCAGCTTAGTCGGCGTTCGGGGCAATGAGCAGTTCTTC
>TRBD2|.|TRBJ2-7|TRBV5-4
CASSLLAAFPTLQYF
TGTGCCAGCAGCTTACTAGCGGCCTTCCCTACGTTGCAGTACTTC
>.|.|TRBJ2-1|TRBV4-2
CASSRSRWESHNEQFF
TGTGCCAGCAGCCGAAGCAGGTGGGAGTCTCACAATGAGCAGTTCTTC
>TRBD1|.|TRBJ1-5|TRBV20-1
CSASLGQEHQPQHF
TGCAGTGCTTCTTTGGGACAGGAGCATCAGCCCCAGCATTTT
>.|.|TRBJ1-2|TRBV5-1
CASSLTGTRVLDGYTF
TGCGCCAGCAGCTTGACGGGGACAAGGGTTCTGGATGGCTACACCTTC
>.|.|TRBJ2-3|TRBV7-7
CASSLRQPTNSTDTQYF
TGTGCCAGCAGCTTAAGGCAGCCAACCAATAGCACAGATACGCAGTATTTT
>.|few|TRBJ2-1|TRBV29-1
CSARENYNEQFF
TGCAGCGCAAGGGAAAACTACAATGAGCAGTTCTTC
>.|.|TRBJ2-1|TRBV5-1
CASSLGDTITYNEQFF
TGCGCCAGCAGCTTGGGGGACACCATAACCTACAATGAGCAGTTCTTC
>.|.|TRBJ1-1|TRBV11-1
CASSLKAVNTEAFF
TGTGCCAGCAGCTTAAAGGCAGTGAACACTGAAGCTTTCTTT
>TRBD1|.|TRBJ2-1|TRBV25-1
CASSGNRGYNEQFF
TGTGCCAGCAGTGGTAACAGGGGGTACAATGAGCAGTTCTTC
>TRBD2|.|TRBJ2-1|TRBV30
CAWTSGRWNEQFF
TGTGCCTGGACTAGCGGGAGGTGGAATGAGCAGTTCTTC
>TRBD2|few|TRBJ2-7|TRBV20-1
CSAQREEPYEQYF
TGCAGTGCTCAGCGGGAGGAACCATACGAGCAGTACTTC
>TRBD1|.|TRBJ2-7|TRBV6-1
CASSQGQGAGEQYF
TGTGCCAGCAGCCAGGGACAGGGGGCTGGAGAGCAGTACTTC
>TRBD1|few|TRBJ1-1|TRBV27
CASSHRGTGPAGEAFF
TGTGCCAGCAGCCATCGGGGGACAGGACCAGCAGGGGAAGCTTTCTTT
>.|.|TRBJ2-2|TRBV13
CASGHQGAVIPGELFF
TGTGCCAGCGGGCATCAAGGGGCGGTAATTCCCGGGGAGCTGTTTTTT
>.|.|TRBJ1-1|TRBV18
CASSRAGTEAFF
TGTGCCAGCTCACGAGCGGGCACTGAAGCTTTCTTT
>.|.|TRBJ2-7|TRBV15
CATSIGADSSYEQYF
TGTGCCACCAGCATCGGGGCGGATTCGTCCTACGAGCAGTACTTC
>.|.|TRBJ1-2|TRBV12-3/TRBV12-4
CASSFRQAYGYTF
TGTGCCAGCAGCTTCAGACAGGCTTATGGCTACACCTTC
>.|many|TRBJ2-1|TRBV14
CASSQGPFTLSYNEQFF
TGTGCCAGCAGCCAAGGGCCTTTCACTTTATCCTACAATGAGCAGTTCTTC
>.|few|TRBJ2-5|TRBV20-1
CSARPAGKETQYF
TGCAGCGCTAGACCGGCTGGGAAAGAGACCCAGTACTTC
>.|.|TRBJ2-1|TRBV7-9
CASSFEDEQFF
TGTGCCAGCAGCTTTGAAGATGAGCAGTTCTTC
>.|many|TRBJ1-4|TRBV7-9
CASSEGGLGKLFF
TGTGCCAGCAGCGAGGGGGGGCTCGGAAAACTGTTTTTT
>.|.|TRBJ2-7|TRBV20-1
CSARGVPGEQYF
TGCAGTGCTAGAGGGGTGCCGGGGGAGCAGTACTTC
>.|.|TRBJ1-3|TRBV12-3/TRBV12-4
CASSFNRAGNTIYF
TGTGCCAGCAGTTTCAACAGGGCTGGAAACACCATATATTTT
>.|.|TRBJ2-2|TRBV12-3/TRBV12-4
CASSLMSGWNTGELFF
TGTGCCAGCAGTTTGATGAGCGGGTGGAACACCGGGGAGCTGTTTTTT
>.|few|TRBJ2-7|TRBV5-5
CASSLVATAFSYEQYF
TGTGCCAGCAGCTTGGTGGCGACGGCTTTCTCCTACGAGCAGTACTTC
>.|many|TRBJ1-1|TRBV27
CASSSSTEAFF
TGTGCCAGCAGCTCAAGCACTGAAGCTTTCTTT
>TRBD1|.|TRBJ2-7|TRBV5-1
CASSPGTAWDEQYF
TGCGCCAGCAGCCCGGGGACAGCCTGGGACGAGCAGTACTTC
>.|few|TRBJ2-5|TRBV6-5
CASSLLAPVRRIQETQYF
TGTGCCAGCAGCTTACTCGCTCCGGTTCGTCGGATCCAAGAGACCCAGTACTTC
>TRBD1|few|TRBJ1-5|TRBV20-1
CSARVDRGTILSNQPQHF
TGCAGTGCTAGAGTCGACAGGGGCACTATTCTTAGCAATCAGCCCCAGCATTTT
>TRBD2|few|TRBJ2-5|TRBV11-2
CASSLEVVRLAEETQYF
TGTGCCAGCAGCTTAGAGGTTGTGAGACTAGCGGAAGAGACCCAGTACTTC
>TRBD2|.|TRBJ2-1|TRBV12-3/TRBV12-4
CASKGPPSGRSARNEQFF
TGTGCCAGCAAGGGTCCCCCGAGCGGGAGGTCCGCTCGTAATGAGCAGTTCTTC
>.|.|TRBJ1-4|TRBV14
CASSSLNDNEKLFF
TGTGCCAGCAGCTCACTCAACGATAATGAAAAACTGTTTTTT
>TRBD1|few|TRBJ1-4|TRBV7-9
CASSQDRGRFTEKLFF
TGTGCCAGCAGCCAGGACAGGGGGCGATTTACTGAAAAACTGTTTTTT